The clone carrying this T cell receptor (beta chain) was seen only a few times. J gave up 1 base and V 5 bases, and 9 bases lay outside the gene matches. This CDR3 is built from 15 residues. The germline CDR1 and CDR2 sequences are GTSNPN and SVGIG (reference sequence). Time point here: newly diagnosed GD, antithyroid drugs for less than 3 months. The TCR library used RNA extracted from PBMCs. This sample stems from a study of regulatory T cells in long-lasting Graves disease. Study-level background: Less than 3 months of antithyroid drugs had been taken by newly diagnosed Graves' patients.

Arm-PCR with iRepertoire HTBI primers amplified the CDR3 regions for these TCR beta libraries. From the multiplex PCR reads, TCRdb called clonotypes with MiXCR, one entry per CDR3 protein. This sample yields just over 600,000 distinct CDR3 sequences, of which 16% are seen a single time; 18% belongs to the top ten. Separately, the same data were catalogued under a study of T cells in Graves' hyperthyroidism and ophthalmopathy.

V usage is TRBV30 and J usage is TRBJ2-5, with 8 bases identical to TRBD2. This specimen consisted of peripheral blood mononuclear cells (PBMCs), obtained at new diagnosis, from a patient treated with antithyroid drugs. The receptor's source is a woman in her twenties or thirties with Graves disease. The CDR3 spells CAWGGSSGFQETQYF. As DNA, the CDR3 is TGTGCCTGGGGGGGGTCTAGCGGGTTCCAAGAGACCCAGTACTTC.